This T cell receptor (beta chain) was recovered during a study of PD-1 blockade in classical Hodgkin lymphoma. Sequencing was performed with immunoSEQ multiplex PCR; in TCRdb, only in-frame clones are kept and a portion is missing. The table lists 50,000 or so clones, around 67% of them singletons, with roughly 16% in the top ten. Every patient experienced relapse after autologous stem cell transplantation, and brentuximab vedotin exposure varied. Sequencing used peripheral blood mononuclear cells (PBMCs), obtained before the second cycle of nivolumab. The receptor comes from a human donor with classical Hodgkin lymphoma.

CDR3 sequence reads: CASSPEGLGELFF. As DNA, the CDR3 is TGTGCCAGCTCACCGGAGGGGCTCGGGGAGCTGTTTTTT. This chain links TRBV18 with TRBJ2-2, with D perhaps TRBD2 (6 bases). This CDR3 has 13 amino acids. In germline, CDR1 is KGHSH, CDR2 LQKENI. V shed 3 bases and J shed 7 bases, with 9 bases lying between them.